Included here is one T cell receptor (beta chain) sequence, with context. This specimen comes from a study of patients and donors after allogeneic stem cell transplantation. Trimming stripped 10 bases from V and 5 bases from J, with 18 bases between. Per the germline V gene, CDR1 is MNHEY and CDR2 is SVGEGT. The CDR3 sequence is 14 residues long. TCRdb itself ran the RT-PCR reads through MiXCR, one entry per CDR3 protein. The table lists 150,000 to 200,000 distinct CDR3 sequences, 30% of them singletons. The TCR originated in a human donor who was either an allogeneic HSCT recipient or a stem cell or donor lymphocyte infusion donor (not recorded which). It is not recorded whose cells these are; they may come from a transplant donor. Material for sequencing was blood, either unsorted or a sorted T cell fraction (not recorded which). The genes are TRBV6-2 or TRBV6-3 and TRBJ2-1; a possible D gene is TRBD2 (5 bases). CDR3 nucleotides: TGTGCCACCCACGATCGGACTTGGGACAATGAGCAGTTCTTC. This encodes CATHDRTWDNEQFF.